The 29 T cell receptor beta chains below were found in one sample sequenced in a study of blood T cells in healthy people across ages. Then a second PCR, running roughly 7 to 11 cycles, was carried out with a sample-barcoded 5' primer and a J-beta primer mix. TCRdb called the 5' RACE reads again in MiXCR, with one record for every CDR3 protein. The sample holds roughly 900,000 distinct CDR3 sequences, 25% to 35% seen once. Sequencing used blood. The source is a woman at least 80 years old in good health.

The table lists this clonotype with a few counts. The chain uses TRBV6-1 and TRBJ2-7; D ambiguous. The CDR3 is 13 amino acids. Germline V gives CDR1 MNHNS, CDR2 SASEGT. Between the trimmed V and J ends, which lost 6 bases and 2 bases, there was a span of 11 bases. The CDR3 is CASSSERAYEQYF. The CDR3 DNA reads as TGTGCCAGCAGCAGCGAACGGGCCTACGAGCAGTACTTC.

Concerning this clonotype: Possible read error: a much larger clone is one base away. No conserved phenylalanine or tryptophan ends this CDR3, so it is likely a read error. The rearrangement joins TRBV5-1 to TRBJ2-3, with D perhaps matching TRBD2 (6 bases). The CDR3 spans 15 residues. Germline V lookup: CDR1 SGHRS, CDR2 YFSETQ. V was shortened by 3 bases and J by 2 bases, with 13 bases between the two germline ends. The CDR3 protein is CASSSSGTHTDTQYC. The CDR3 DNA is TGCGCCAGCAGCTCCTCCGGGACTCACACAGATACGCAGTATTGT.

The table lists this clonotype with many counts. This sequence joins TRBV20-1 and TRBJ1-2; tentatively, D is TRBD1 (5 bases). This CDR3 comprises 13 residues. Germline CDR1 and CDR2: DFQATT and SNEGSKA (reference sequence). The V and J ends lost 6 bases and 3 bases respectively, with 14 bases between them. The CDR3 DNA is TGCAGTGCCACCGAAGGGGAACACTATGGCTACACCTTC. Translation gives CSATEGEHYGYTF.

In DNA form, the CDR3 reads TGTGCCTGGGAAGACAGATACAGTGAGCAGTACTTC. Translated: CAWEDRYSEQYF. This chain links TRBV30 with TRBJ2-7; TRBD1 is a possible D gene (5 bases). The germline V and J ends were trimmed by 5 bases and 7 bases, with 15 bases remaining between them. This CDR3 has 12 amino acids. In germline, CDR1 is GTSNPN, CDR2 SVGIG (reference sequence).

With respect to this clonotype: This may be a read error: a much more frequent sequence differs by one nucleotide. The genes are TRBV11-2 and TRBJ2-7; 10 nucleotides line up with TRBD2. The CDR3 has 14 residues. The ends lost 8 bases at V and 7 bases at J; junction bases unmatched: 11. In germline, CDR1 is SGHAT, CDR2 FQNNGV. The CDR3 spells CASLRLAGANEQYF. The CDR3 DNA sequence: TGTGCCAGCCTCCGGCTAGCGGGGGCCAATGAGCAGTACTTC.

Details on this clonotype: A much larger clone lies one base from this, so it may be a read error. The chain couples TRBV5-1 to TRBJ2-6; D remains ambiguous. The CDR3 is 16 amino acids. V lost 0 bases, J lost 4 bases, and 11 bases lay in between. Germline values: CDR1 SGHRS, CDR2 YFSETQ. The CDR3 bases are TGCGCCAGCAGCTTGGCAGGATTCGGGGGGGCCAACGTCCTGACTTTC. This codes for CASSLAGFGGANVLTF. Supplemented by reference TRBV5-1 and TRBJ2-6, the full variable domain reads KAGVTQTPRYLIKTRGQQVTLSCSPISGHRSVSWYQQTPGQGLQFLFEYFSETQRNKGNFPGRFSGRQFSNSRSEMNVSTLELGDSALYLCASSLAGFGGANVLTFGAGSRLTVL.

This clonotype was picked up a small number of times. The chain recombines TRBV20-1 with TRBJ1-2; tentatively, D is TRBD1 (5 bases). V was clipped by 4 bases and J by 4 bases, with 13 bases between them. The CDR3 is 13 residues long. CDR1 and CDR2 from the germline V gene are DFQATT and SNEGSKA (reference sequence). The CDR3 spells CSAITQGIYGYTF. The CDR3 DNA sequence: TGCAGTGCTATAACGCAGGGAATCTATGGCTACACCTTC.

This clonotype was counted between two and nine times. The chain employs TRBV6-2 or TRBV6-3 and TRBJ1-5; D call uncertain. The V gene's germline CDR1 is MNHEY and CDR2 SVGEGT. The CDR3 is 14 residues long. The V and J ends lost 2 bases and 1 base respectively, with 6 bases between them. The CDR3 spells CASSYINSNQPQHF. The CDR3 DNA sequence: TGTGCCAGCAGTTACATAAACAGCAATCAGCCCCAGCATTTT.

Ten or more counts support this clonotype. The chain recombines TRBV7-9 with TRBJ2-4, with TRBD1 matching 9 bases. Germline V gene lookup returns CDR1 SEHNR and CDR2 FQNEAQ (reference sequence). V shed 5 bases, J shed 7 bases, and the junction held 3 bases outside the gene matches. The CDR3 extends over 13 amino acids. The CDR3 sequence: CASSPDRGNIQYF. CDR3 in DNA: TGTGCCAGCAGCCCCGACAGGGGGAACATTCAGTACTTC.

The V gene is TRBV12-3 or TRBV12-4, the J gene TRBJ1-3; D gene unclear. The CDR3 totals 15 residues. V lost 1 base and J lost 5, with 12 bases in between. DNA for the CDR3: TGTGCCAGCAGTTTAGATTTGCTGGACCGAAACACCATATATTTT. As protein: CASSLDLLDRNTIYF.

Points on this clonotype: A much larger clonotype is one base distant, so this may be a read error. The chain employs TRBV15 and TRBJ1-2; D remains ambiguous. CDR1 and CDR2 (germline): LNHNV, YYDKDF (reference sequence). The CDR3 sequence is 13 residues long. The chain's CDR3 is CAASSKSGYGYTF. DNA of the CDR3: TGTGCCGCCAGCAGCAAGTCTGGCTATGGCTACACCTTC.

On this clonotype itself: Just one base apart from a much larger clone, this may be a read error. The rearrangement uses TRBV20-1 and TRBJ1-2; D perhaps matches TRBD1 (6 bases). CDR1 is DFQATT, CDR2 SNEGSKA, per germline (reference sequence). The CDR3 is 11 amino acids. The CDR3 DNA reads as TGCAGGGGGAGCAGGGGTAATGGCTACACCTTC. Amino acid sequence: CRGSRGNGYTF.

This clonotype was detected only a few times. A single base separates this from a much larger clone, so it may be a read error. The chain couples TRBV6-2 or TRBV6-3 to TRBJ2-1; D may match TRBD1 or TRBD2 (6 bases each). The germline gives CDR1 MNHEY, CDR2 SVGEGT. The CDR3 sequence is 16 residues long. Trimming left V 8 bases short and J 5 bases short, with 22 bases between. CDR3 bases: TGTGCCAGCGGTGGGGACTGGTTTACAGGGAACAATGAGCAGTTCTTC. This translates into CASGGDWFTGNNEQFF.

The sample holds a few counts of this clonotype. It may be a read error: a sequence one base away is much more abundant. The chain links TRBV9 to TRBJ2-5; 7 bases are shared with TRBD2. CDR1 and CDR2 (germline): SGDLS, YYNGEE. This CDR3 has 15 amino acids. The trim removed 4 bases at V and 11 bases at J, leaving 17 bases unmatched. DNA of the CDR3: TGTGCCAGCAGCATACACAGCGGGGTGGGCAATGAGCAGTACTTC. Its protein product is CASSIHSGVGNEQYF.

This clonotype was observed at least ten times. The chain recombines TRBV7-9 with TRBJ2-1; TRBD2 agrees at 14 bases. Germline assignment: CDR1 SEHNR and CDR2 FQNEAQ (reference sequence). The CDR3 runs to 15 residues. Germline trimming cut 5 bases from V and 7 bases from J; bases unmatched to any gene: 4. The DNA for the CDR3 is TGTGCCAGCAGCAAGGGACTAGCGGGGGCGAATGAGCAGTTCTTC. This translates into CASSKGLAGANEQFF.

V and J are TRBV18 and TRBJ2-4, with D perhaps TRBD2 (6 bases). CDR3 length: 15 amino acids. The ends were cut back, 3 bases at V and 7 bases at J, with 16 bases in the middle. Germline V CDR1 and CDR2: KGHSH, LQKENI. CDR3: CASSPPAGWGNIQYF. CDR3 bases: TGTGCCAGCTCACCCCCGGCGGGATGGGGCAACATTCAGTACTTC.

This clonotype has more than one count but fewer than ten. J is TRBJ2-5 and V is TRBV4-1; 8 bases match TRBD1. Germline V gene lookup returns CDR1 MGHRA and CDR2 YSYEKL. The CDR3 sequence is 14 residues long. V shed 4 bases, J shed 3 bases, and the junction held 4 bases outside the gene matches. The CDR3 DNA sequence: TGCGCCAGCAGCCCAGCGACAGGGGAAGAGACCCAGTACTTC. Its protein is CASSPATGEETQYF.

V and J are TRBV7-2 and TRBJ2-6; no definite D call. The germline V and J ends were trimmed by 5 bases and 4 bases, with 9 bases remaining between them. The V gene's germline CDR1 is SGHTA and CDR2 FQGNSA. The CDR3 consists of 14 residues. The CDR3 protein is CASSLLGGANVLTF. The CDR3 DNA sequence: TGTGCCAGCAGCCTCCTAGGAGGGGCCAACGTCCTGACTTTC.

This clonotype was seen many times. The chain is built from TRBV3-1 and TRBJ1-2; a possible D gene is TRBD1 (5 bases). V was shortened by 0 bases and J by 5 bases, with 16 bases between the two germline ends. The CDR3 contains 16 residues. CDR1 is LGHDT and CDR2 is YNNKEL in the germline V gene (reference sequence). In DNA, the CDR3 is TGTGCCAGCAGCCAAGATCAACAGGTCAAGGGTTATGGCTACACCTTC. Protein sequence: CASSQDQQVKGYGYTF.

The gene calls are TRBV6-7 and TRBJ1-1; D gene ambiguous. TRBV6-7 carries the ORF label, with uncertain function. The V end lost 2 bases, the J end lost 6 bases, and 16 bases lay between the germline ends. The CDR3 spans 15 residues. The CDR3 region has the DNA TGTGCCAGCAGTTACATTACCGCTTTCTCCCCTGAAGCTTTCTTT. Translated, it gives CASSYITAFSPEAFF.

The table lists this clonotype with many counts. The rearrangement joins TRBV20-1 to TRBJ2-7; D is possibly TRBD1 (6 bases). Looked up from germline, CDR1 is DFQATT and CDR2 is SNEGSKA (reference sequence). The CDR3 totals 12 residues. Trimming stripped 4 bases from V and 3 bases from J, with 10 bases between. CDR3 in DNA: TGCAGTGCTACCCCGGACAGCTACGAGCAGTACTTC. The encoded protein is CSATPDSYEQYF.

Worth noting for this clonotype: One base away lies a much larger clone, so this may be a sequencing read error. The gene calls are TRBV7-2 and TRBJ2-7; D possibly uses TRBD1 or TRBD2 (5 bases each). Germline values: CDR1 SGHTA, CDR2 FQGNSA. The CDR3 totals 15 residues. CDR3 sequence reads: CASSPSGAPPYKQYF. In DNA, the CDR3 is TGTGCCAGCAGCCCCTCCGGGGCACCCCCCTACAAGCAGTACTTC.

This clonotype was counted ten times or more. The rearrangement uses TRBV12-3 or TRBV12-4 and TRBJ1-4, with TRBD1 as a possible D gene (5 bases). V was cut by 2 bases and J by 7 bases, with 8 bases left in between. This CDR3 has 13 residues. CDR3 protein: CASSLQGGEKLFF. CDR3 nucleotides: TGTGCCAGCAGTTTACAGGGTGGTGAAAAACTGTTTTTT.

This clonotype was detected many times. V gene TRBV27 combines with J gene TRBJ2-3; 7 bases align to TRBD1. The CDR3 loop spans 16 amino acids. Germline V gene lookup returns CDR1 MNHEY and CDR2 SMNVEV (reference sequence). The trim removed 2 bases at V and 3 bases at J, leaving 8 bases unmatched. The DNA for the CDR3 is TGTGCCAGCAGTTTAACAGGGGCATTGGCGACAGATACGCAGTATTTT. This codes for CASSLTGALATDTQYF.

With respect to this clonotype: A much more abundant neighbour one base away suggests this may be a read error. The V gene is TRBV7-2, the J gene TRBJ1-5, with 7 bases identical to TRBD1. Germline CDR1 is SGHTA and CDR2 is FQGNSA. The length of the CDR3 is 13 residues. CDR3 nucleotide sequence: TGTGCCAGCAGCGAGGGCGCGGGACAGCCCCGGCATTTT. This gives the protein CASSEGAGQPRHF.

This clonotype was recorded many times. The V and J genes are TRBV5-1 and TRBJ2-5; D not certain. Germline assignment: CDR1 SGHRS and CDR2 YFSETQ. This CDR3 contains 14 residues. Trimming pared 1 base from V and 1 base from J, leaving 8 bases between. This CDR3 is CASSLITGQETQYF. The CDR3 bases are TGCGCCAGCAGCTTGATAACTGGCCAAGAGACCCAGTACTTC.

The table lists this clonotype with a few counts. CDR3 sequence: CASSQSGTSNTGELFF. In nucleotides, the CDR3 is TGCGCCAGCAGCCAATCCGGGACTAGCAACACCGGGGAGCTGTTTTTT. The V gene is TRBV4-3, the J gene TRBJ2-2; TRBD2 matches at 9 bases. CDR3 size: 16 residues. Germline V gene data show CDR1 as LGHNA and CDR2 as YSLEER. J gave up 2 bases and V 2 bases, and 3 bases lay outside the gene matches.

This clonotype was observed at least ten times. The chain joins TRBV9 to TRBJ1-2, with 10 bases matching TRBD1. V trimming: 0 bases; J trimming: 5 bases; junction bases outside the gene matches: 4. Germline V CDR1 and CDR2: SGDLS, YYNGEE. This CDR3 has 15 amino acids. CDR3 region: CASSVGTGGLYGYTF. CDR3 nucleotide sequence: TGTGCCAGCAGCGTAGGGACAGGGGGACTTTATGGCTACACCTTC.

This clonotype has a count of ten or more. The V call is TRBV30, the J call TRBJ2-7; D may correspond to TRBD1 or TRBD2 (5 bases each). V was cut by 4 bases and J by 3 bases, with 13 bases left in between. Germline CDR1 reads GTSNPN; CDR2 reads SVGIG (reference sequence). There are 13 residues in the CDR3. The CDR3 protein is CAWNRGGGYEQYF. The CDR3 coding sequence is TGTGCCTGGAATCGTGGTGGGGGCTACGAGCAGTACTTC.